The clone carrying this T cell receptor beta chain occurred a few times. Indicated time point: pre-sensitization, week 0. Treatment meaning: therapeutic diphenylcyclopropenone sensitization with weekly scalp DPC. The study extracted total RNA from unfractionated whole blood. The sample is drawn from a study of human T cells and chemical hapten exposure. Whole-study context: The study patch tested 0.01% DPC on the upper back and read results at 6 days. Minor pooled library volume differences mainly drove per-sample TCR yield variation.

Looked up from germline, CDR1 is SGHKS and CDR2 is YYEKEE (reference sequence). J lost 0 bases, V lost 4 bases, and 6 bases had no gene match. The CDR3 is 16 residues long. TCRdb fed the RACE reads into MiXCR, producing one record per CDR3 protein. The sample has under 300,000 distinct CDR3 sequences, around 9.3% seen once. The source of this sequence is a woman aged 40 to 55 with alopecia areata. Some clones in this sample may be carry-over from other donors' samples. The genes are TRBV5-5 and TRBJ1-4; 7 bases align to TRBD1. The starting material was whole blood, obtained in connection with sensitization to the hapten diphenylcyclopropenone (DPC). The CDR3 here is CASSLPGTATNEKLFF. The CDR3 DNA sequence: TGTGCCAGCAGCCTACCGGGGACAGCAACTAATGAAAAACTGTTTTTT.